These 28 T cell receptor beta chains originate from one sample sequenced in a study of identical twins' blood T cells. TCRdb passed the 5' RACE reads through MiXCR, listing each CDR3 protein once. The table shows 350,000 to 400,000 distinct CDR3 sequences, with roughly 27% occurring only once. The material sequenced was PBMCs. The origin of the receptors is a woman aged 18-49 years in good health.

The chain carries TRBV7-9 and TRBJ1-1; D ambiguous. Trimming removed 2 bases from V and 6 bases from J, with 10 bases in between. CDR1 and CDR2 (germline): SEHNR, FQNEAQ (reference sequence). The CDR3 has 13 amino acids. The CDR3 sequence is CASSLRGGAEAFF. CDR3 DNA sequence: TGTGCCAGCAGCTTACGGGGAGGAGCTGAAGCTTTCTTT.

This clonotype appeared a few times. The chain joins TRBV2 to TRBJ1-2; D unresolved. The germline V gene encodes CDR1 SNHLY and CDR2 FYNNEI. CDR3 length equals 13 residues. V was clipped by 6 bases and J by 1 base, with 9 bases between them. The CDR3 is CASRVGFNYGYTF. CDR3 sequence (DNA): TGTGCCAGCAGGGTAGGGTTTAACTATGGCTACACCTTC.

The sample holds many counts of this clonotype. This chain links TRBV10-3 with TRBJ1-2; 8 bases agree with TRBD1. The CDR3 has 13 residues. The germline V gene has CDR1 ENHRY and CDR2 SYGVKD. The V gene end was trimmed by 6 bases and the J gene end by 6 bases; junction bases not matched to a gene: 6. The DNA for the CDR3 is TGTGCCATCAGCGAGGACAGGGTGAATGGCTACACCTTC. Protein product: CAISEDRVNGYTF.

The rearrangement links TRBV20-1 to TRBJ1-2; D is ambiguous. Germline V CDR1 and CDR2: DFQATT, SNEGSKA (reference sequence). The CDR3 is 11 residues long. The V end lost 1 base, the J end lost 6 bases, and 6 bases lay between the germline ends. For the CDR3, the DNA is TGCAGTGCTAGAGCCCCGCATGGCTACACCTTC. Protein sequence: CSARAPHGYTF.

This clonotype occurred a few times. The chain employs TRBV7-8 and TRBJ2-3, with 7 bases aligning to TRBD2. The germline gives CDR1 SGHVS, CDR2 FQNEAQ. J gave up 0 bases and V 2 bases, and 8 bases lay outside the gene matches. The CDR3 is 17 residues long. CDR3 sequence: CASSLLIAGISTDTQYF. In DNA, the CDR3 is TGTGCCAGCAGCTTACTGATAGCGGGCATAAGCACAGATACGCAGTATTTT.

This clonotype turned up a few times. The chain links TRBV29-1 to TRBJ1-5; D unclear. From germline, CDR1 is SQVTM and CDR2 ANQGSEA. The CDR3 is 13 amino acids. Trimming took off 6 bases at V and 6 bases at J, with 15 bases between the two ends. The chain's CDR3 is CSVSFGNSQPQHF. In DNA, the CDR3 is TGCAGCGTAAGTTTTGGGAACAGTCAGCCCCAGCATTTT.

The gene calls are TRBV21-1 and TRBJ2-2. TRBV21-1 counts as a pseudogene. The CDR3 consists of 14 residues. Here the CDR3 reads CASTTGSNTGDLFF. CDR3 in DNA: TGTGCCAGCACCACGGGTTCGAACACCGGGGATCTGTTTTTT.

In its sample, this clonotype was seen once. V usage is TRBV30 and J usage is TRBJ2-3; 11 bases are shared with TRBD2. CDR3 length: 15 residues. Losses at the gene ends were 2 bases for V and 0 bases for J; bases not matched to a gene: 1. Germline loops: CDR1 GTSNPN, CDR2 SVGIG (reference sequence). This CDR3 reads CAWSRLAGSTDTQYF. Here the CDR3 DNA reads TGTGCCTGGAGTCGACTAGCGGGAAGCACAGATACGCAGTATTTT.

This chain joins TRBV7-9 and TRBJ2-3; no firm D call. Germline CDR1 is SEHNR and CDR2 is FQNEAQ (reference sequence). This CDR3 spans 12 amino acids. The V gene lost 8 bases and the J gene lost 6 bases, with 12 bases spanning the gap. The DNA of the CDR3 is TGTGCCAGCGTCGCTAGTGTGGATACGCAGTATTTT. This codes for CASVASVDTQYF.

About this clonotype: Just one base apart from a much larger clone, this may be a read error. The chain employs TRBV20-1 and TRBJ1-1; D might be TRBD1 (6 bases). This CDR3 region has 13 residues. Germline CDR1 and CDR2: DFQATT and SNEGSKA (reference sequence). This chain's CDR3 is CSASSQGFTETFF. For the CDR3, the DNA is TGCAGTGCCTCATCACAGGGTTTCACTGAAACTTTCTTT.

This clonotype has only a few counts. V and J are TRBV5-1 and TRBJ1-1, with a weak D call TRBD1 (5 bases). There are 13 residues in the CDR3. Germline-derived CDR1 and CDR2 are SGHRS and YFSETQ. V was clipped by 8 bases and J by 4 bases, with 15 bases between them. The CDR3 nucleotides are TGCGCCAGTCTATCTCAGGGATCCACTGAAGCTTTCTTT. Encoded protein: CASLSQGSTEAFF. Full variable domain (remainder filled in from reference TRBV5-1 and TRBJ1-1): KAGVTQTPRYLIKTRGQQVTLSCSPISGHRSVSWYQQTPGQGLQFLFEYFSETQRNKGNFPGRFSGRQFSNSRSEMNVSTLELGDSALYLCASLSQGSTEAFFGQGTRLTVV.

On this clonotype: The junction departs from the called germline gene at one end, perhaps through a read error. The DNA of the CDR3 is TGCAGTGCTAGAGACCGGAGGGTAAGGACTGGAGCTTTCTTT. Encoded protein: CSARDRRVRTGAFF. The chain combines TRBV20-1 with TRBJ1-1, with D unclear. The CDR3 spans 14 residues. The germline V gene has CDR1 DFQATT and CDR2 SNEGSKA (reference sequence).

Of note for this clonotype: An end of the junction does not agree with germline; a read error may underlie this. The V gene is TRBV5-4, the J gene TRBJ1-2; D remains ambiguous. Germline CDR1 SGHNT, CDR2 YYREEE (reference sequence). The CDR3 length is 14 residues. CDR3 coding DNA: TGTACCAGCAGGATAGTGGGAGGGAACTATGGCTACACCTTC. Residues: CTSRIVGGNYGYTF.

This chain links TRBV7-9 with TRBJ2-5; 7 nucleotides match TRBD2. Per the germline V gene, CDR1 is SEHNR and CDR2 is FQNEAQ (reference sequence). V was pared by 5 bases and J by 13 bases, with 13 bases of the junction left unmatched. This CDR3 has 13 amino acids. The CDR3 region is CASSGLGSGNSYF. The CDR3 DNA sequence: TGTGCCAGCAGCGGACTAGGAAGTGGGAATTCGTACTTC.

This clonotype has just a few counts. The gene calls are TRBV29-1 and TRBJ2-7; D call uncertain. Deletions cut 4 bases from V and 3 bases from J, with 16 bases between. Looked up from germline, CDR1 is SQVTM and CDR2 is ANQGSEA. This CDR3 is built from 14 residues. For the CDR3, the DNA is TGCAGCGTTGGTCCGGGCGAAAGAGGCTACGAGCAGTACTTC. Its protein is CSVGPGERGYEQYF.

Notes on this clonotype: One end of the junction does not line up with germline, which may come from a read error. This chain joins TRBV19 and TRBJ1-1; no firm D call. This CDR3 spans 13 amino acids. Germline-derived CDR1 and CDR2 are LNHDA and SQIVND (reference sequence). The CDR3 here is CASSIAPNTEALF. The CDR3, as DNA: TGTGCCAGTAGTATAGCCCCGAACACTGAAGCTCTCTTT.

The chain has TRBV29-1 and TRBJ1-2; no reliable D call. CDR1 and CDR2 from the germline V gene are SQVTM and ANQGSEA. Trimming stripped 6 bases from V and 0 bases from J, with 5 bases between. CDR3 length equals 11 residues. CDR3 region: CSVESNYGYTF. The CDR3 bases are TGCAGCGTGGAGTCTAACTATGGCTACACCTTC.

This clonotype came up once. One end of the junction fails to match germline, which may point to a read error. V gene TRBV5-1 combines with J gene TRBJ1-2; no clear D gene. CDR1 is SGHRS, CDR2 YFSETQ, per germline. The CDR3 runs to 14 residues. The CDR3 reads CAGSLAGSNYGYTF. DNA for the CDR3: TGCGCCGGCAGCTTGGCCGGCAGCAACTATGGCTACACCTTC.

This clonotype was picked up a small number of times. The rearrangement joins TRBV20-1 to TRBJ1-5, with 10 bases fitting TRBD1. This CDR3 has 14 amino acids. The V gene's germline CDR1 is DFQATT and CDR2 SNEGSKA (reference sequence). Losses at the gene ends were 6 bases for V and 4 bases for J; bases not matched to a gene: 6. The CDR3 DNA reads as TGCAGTGCGACTAGGGACAGGGGAAATCAGCCCCAGCATTTT. Its translation is CSATRDRGNQPQHF.

This clonotype was found a few times. This chain joins TRBV6-1 and TRBJ1-6; the D gene is possibly TRBD1 (6 bases). V shed 6 bases and J shed 6 bases, with 15 bases lying between them. CDR3 size: 15 residues. Germline-derived CDR1 and CDR2 are MNHNS and SASEGT. DNA of the CDR3: TGTGCCAGCAGACAGGGAATGGAGCGTAATTCACCCCTCCACTTT. Amino acid sequence: CASRQGMERNSPLHF.

The sample holds a few counts of this clonotype. The rearrangement uses TRBV19 and TRBJ2-2; the match to TRBD1 covers 7 bases. The germline gives CDR1 LNHDA, CDR2 SQIVND (reference sequence). The CDR3 has 14 residues. V shed 1 base, J shed 5 bases, and the junction held 1 base outside the gene matches. The DNA of the CDR3 is TGTGCCAGTAGTATAGGACAGGGTACCGGGGAGCTGTTTTTT. Translated, it gives CASSIGQGTGELFF.

This clonotype has only a few counts. The genes are TRBV20-1 and TRBJ2-5; the match to TRBD2 covers 10 bases. J lost 0 bases, V lost 4 bases, and 8 bases had no gene match. Germline CDR1 is DFQATT and CDR2 is SNEGSKA (reference sequence). The CDR3 totals 16 residues. The CDR3 DNA sequence: TGCAGTGCTACGACCTTTAGCGGGAGGTACCAAGAGACCCAGTACTTC. Protein sequence: CSATTFSGRYQETQYF.

In its sample, this clonotype was seen a few times. Its ends do not fully match the called genes, so a read error is possible. The chain has TRBV7-7 and TRBJ2-2; D remains unclear. CDR3 size: 14 residues. Germline assignment: CDR1 SSHAT and CDR2 FNYEAQ (reference sequence). CDR3 sequence (DNA): TGTGCTAGCAGCTTGAGGTGGAGCACCGGGGAGCTGTTTTTT. Protein sequence: CASSLRWSTGELFF.

This clonotype was recorded a few times. An end of the junction differs from the germline gene, which may be a read error. The chain combines TRBV7-9 with TRBJ2-7; D is undetermined. The CDR3 runs to 13 residues. Germline V lookup: CDR1 SEHNR, CDR2 FQNEAQ (reference sequence). Here the CDR3 DNA reads TGTGCCAACAGCTTATTGGGGACCTACGAGCAGTACTTC. It encodes CANSLLGTYEQYF.

This CDR3 reads CASSPSALIREKLFF. CDR3 nucleotide sequence: TGTGCCAGCTCACCCTCGGCGCTGATACGTGAAAAACTGTTTTTT. The J gene is TRBJ1-4, the V gene TRBV18; no firm D call. The length of the CDR3 is 15 residues. V was trimmed by 3 bases and J by 7 bases, leaving 15 bases between them. Germline V gives CDR1 KGHSH, CDR2 LQKENI.

The chain links TRBV2 to TRBJ2-2, with 8 bases identical to TRBD2. This CDR3 is 15 amino acids long. CDR1 SNHLY and CDR2 FYNNEI come from the germline V gene. Trimming at V came to 9 bases and at J to 2 bases, leaving 8 bases not matched to a gene. CDR3 nucleotide sequence: TGTGCCAGTAACGGGAGGGGCGCAAACACCGGGGAGCTGTTTTTT. This translates into CASNGRGANTGELFF.

In this sample, this clonotype turned up a few times. The chain couples TRBV9 to TRBJ1-1; 7 bases fit TRBD1. The trim removed 0 bases at V and 1 base at J, leaving 9 bases unmatched. From germline, CDR1 is SGDLS and CDR2 YYNGEE. CDR3 length equals 17 residues. Here the CDR3 DNA reads TGTGCCAGCAGCGTAGGTAAGGGGGCAGGCGCGAACACTGAAGCTTTCTTT. Translating it yields CASSVGKGAGANTEAFF.

This clonotype was counted at least ten times. This chain joins TRBV6-1 and TRBJ1-5; TRBD1 agrees at 7 bases. Germline assignment: CDR1 MNHNS and CDR2 SASEGT. V lost 6 bases, J lost 3 bases, and 2 bases stayed unmatched. This CDR3 is 13 amino acids long. CDR3 bases: TGTGCCAGCAGCGGACAGGCCAATCAGCCCCAGCATTTT. Its translation: CASSGQANQPQHF.